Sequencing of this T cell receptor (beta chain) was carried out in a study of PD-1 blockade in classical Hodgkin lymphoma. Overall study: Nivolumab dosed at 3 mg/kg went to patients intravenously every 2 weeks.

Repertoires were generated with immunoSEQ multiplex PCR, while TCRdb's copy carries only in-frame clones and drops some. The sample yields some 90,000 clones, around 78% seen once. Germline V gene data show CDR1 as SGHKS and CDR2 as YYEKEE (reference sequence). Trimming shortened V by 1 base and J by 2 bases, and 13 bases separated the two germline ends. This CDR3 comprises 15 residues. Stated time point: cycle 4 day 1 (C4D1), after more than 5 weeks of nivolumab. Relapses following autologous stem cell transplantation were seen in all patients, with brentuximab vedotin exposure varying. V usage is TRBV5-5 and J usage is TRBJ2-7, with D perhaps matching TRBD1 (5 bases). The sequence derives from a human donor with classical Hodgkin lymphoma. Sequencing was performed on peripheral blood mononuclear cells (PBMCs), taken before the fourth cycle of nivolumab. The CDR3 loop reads CASSLLQDPTYEQYF. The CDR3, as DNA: TGTGCCAGCAGCTTGCTACAGGATCCGACCTACGAGCAGTACTTC.